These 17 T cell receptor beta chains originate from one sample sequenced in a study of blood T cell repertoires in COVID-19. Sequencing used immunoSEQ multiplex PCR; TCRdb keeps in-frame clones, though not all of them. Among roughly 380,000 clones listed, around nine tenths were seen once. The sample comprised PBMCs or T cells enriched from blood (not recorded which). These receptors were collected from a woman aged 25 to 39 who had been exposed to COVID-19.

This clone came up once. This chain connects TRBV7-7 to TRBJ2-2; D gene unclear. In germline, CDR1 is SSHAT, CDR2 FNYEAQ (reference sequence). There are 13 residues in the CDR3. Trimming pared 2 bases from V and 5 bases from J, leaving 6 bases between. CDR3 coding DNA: TGTGCCAGCAGCTTAATTGAGACCGGGGAGCTGTTTTTT. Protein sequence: CASSLIETGELFF.

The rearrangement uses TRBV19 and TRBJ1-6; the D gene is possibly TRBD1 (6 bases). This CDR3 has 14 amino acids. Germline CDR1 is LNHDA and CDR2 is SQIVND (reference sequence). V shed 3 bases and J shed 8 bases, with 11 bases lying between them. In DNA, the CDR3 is TGTGCCAGTAGTATTAACAGGGCGGATTCACCCCTCCACTTT. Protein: CASSINRADSPLHF.

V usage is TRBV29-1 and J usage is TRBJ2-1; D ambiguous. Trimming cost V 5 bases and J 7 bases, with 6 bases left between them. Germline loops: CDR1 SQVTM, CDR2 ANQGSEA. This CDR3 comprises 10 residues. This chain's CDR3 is CSVFRNEQFF. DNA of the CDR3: TGCAGCGTTTTCCGGAATGAGCAGTTCTTC.

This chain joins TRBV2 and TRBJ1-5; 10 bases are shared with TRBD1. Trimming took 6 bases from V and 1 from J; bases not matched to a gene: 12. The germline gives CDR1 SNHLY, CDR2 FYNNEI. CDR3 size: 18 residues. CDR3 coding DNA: TGTGCCAGCAGGGATAAGGGACAGGGGATGGGGAGCAATCAGCCCCAGCATTTT. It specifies CASRDKGQGMGSNQPQHF.

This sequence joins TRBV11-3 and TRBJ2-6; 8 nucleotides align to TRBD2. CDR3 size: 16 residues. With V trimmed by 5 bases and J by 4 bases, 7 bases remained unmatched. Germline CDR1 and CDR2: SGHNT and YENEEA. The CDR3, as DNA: TGTGCCAGCAGCCCCCGGGGGGGGGTCGGGGCCAACGTCCTGACTTTC. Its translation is CASSPRGGVGANVLTF. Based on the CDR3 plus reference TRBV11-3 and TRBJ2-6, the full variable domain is EAGVVQSPRYKIIEKKQPVAFWCNPISGHNTLYWYLQNLGQGPELLIRYENEEAVDDSQLPKDRFSAERLKGVDSTLKIQPAELGDSAVYLCASSPRGGVGANVLTFGAGSRLTVL.

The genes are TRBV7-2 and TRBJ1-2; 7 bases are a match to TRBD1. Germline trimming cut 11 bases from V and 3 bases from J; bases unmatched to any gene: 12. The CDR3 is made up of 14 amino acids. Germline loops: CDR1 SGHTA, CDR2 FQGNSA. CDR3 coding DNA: TGTGCCGTCCAGGGGGTAGGGACCCACTATGGCTACACCTTC. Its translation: CAVQGVGTHYGYTF.

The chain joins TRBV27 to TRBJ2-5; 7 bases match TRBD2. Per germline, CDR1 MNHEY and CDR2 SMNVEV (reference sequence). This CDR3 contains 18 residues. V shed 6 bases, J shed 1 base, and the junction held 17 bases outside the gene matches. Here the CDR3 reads CASSPGEGRHPGQETQYF. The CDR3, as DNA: TGTGCCAGCAGCCCTGGGGAGGGCAGACACCCTGGCCAAGAGACCCAGTACTTC.

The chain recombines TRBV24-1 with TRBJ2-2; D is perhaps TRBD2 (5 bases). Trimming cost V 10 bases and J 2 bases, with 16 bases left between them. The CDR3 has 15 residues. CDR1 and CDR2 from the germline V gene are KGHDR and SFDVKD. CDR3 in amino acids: CATGGKEPNTGELFF. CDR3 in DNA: TGTGCCACAGGAGGCAAGGAGCCCAACACCGGGGAGCTGTTTTTT.

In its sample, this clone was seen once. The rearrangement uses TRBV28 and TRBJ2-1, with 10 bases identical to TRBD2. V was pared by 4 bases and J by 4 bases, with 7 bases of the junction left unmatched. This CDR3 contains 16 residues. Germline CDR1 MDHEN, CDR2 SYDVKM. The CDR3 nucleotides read TGTGCCAGCAGTTCGTGGAGCGGGAGGGCGTACAATGAGCAGTTCTTC. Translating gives CASSSWSGRAYNEQFF.

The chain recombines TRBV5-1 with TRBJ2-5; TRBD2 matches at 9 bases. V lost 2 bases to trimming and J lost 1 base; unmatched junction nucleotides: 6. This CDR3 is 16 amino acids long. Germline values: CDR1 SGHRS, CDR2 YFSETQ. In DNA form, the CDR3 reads TGCGCCAGCAGCTTAATAGCGGGAGAATCCCAAGAGACCCAGTACTTC. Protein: CASSLIAGESQETQYF.

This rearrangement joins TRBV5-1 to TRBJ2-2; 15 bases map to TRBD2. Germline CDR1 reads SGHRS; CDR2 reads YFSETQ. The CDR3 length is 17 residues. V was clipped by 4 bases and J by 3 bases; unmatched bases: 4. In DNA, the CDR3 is TGCGCCAGCAGCACGGGACTAGCGGGAGGTGACACCGGGGAGCTGTTTTTT. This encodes CASSTGLAGGDTGELFF.

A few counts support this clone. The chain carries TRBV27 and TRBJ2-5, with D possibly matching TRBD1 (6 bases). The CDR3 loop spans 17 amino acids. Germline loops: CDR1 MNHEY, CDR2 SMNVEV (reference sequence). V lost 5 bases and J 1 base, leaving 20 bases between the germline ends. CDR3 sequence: CASSRRLTRTVQETQYF. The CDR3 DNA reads TGTGCCAGCAGTCGCCGACTAACCCGGACAGTCCAAGAGACCCAGTACTTC.

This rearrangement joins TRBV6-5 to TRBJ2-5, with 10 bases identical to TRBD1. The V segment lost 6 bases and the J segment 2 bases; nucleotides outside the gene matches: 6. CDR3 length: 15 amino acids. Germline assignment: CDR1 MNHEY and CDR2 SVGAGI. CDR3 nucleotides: TGTGCCAGCAGACGACAGGGGGCGAGGCAAGAGACCCAGTACTTC. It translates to CASRRQGARQETQYF.

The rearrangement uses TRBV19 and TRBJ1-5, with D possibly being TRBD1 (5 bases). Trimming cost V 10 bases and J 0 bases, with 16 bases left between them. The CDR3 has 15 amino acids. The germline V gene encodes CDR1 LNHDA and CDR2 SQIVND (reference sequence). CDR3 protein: CATREGAYSNQPQHF. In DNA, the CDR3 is TGTGCCACTCGAGAAGGGGCCTATAGCAATCAGCCCCAGCATTTT.

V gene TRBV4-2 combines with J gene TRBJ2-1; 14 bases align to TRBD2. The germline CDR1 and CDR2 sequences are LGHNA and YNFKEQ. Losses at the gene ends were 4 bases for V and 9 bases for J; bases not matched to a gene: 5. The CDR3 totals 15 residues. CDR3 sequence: CASSPGLAGEGEQFF. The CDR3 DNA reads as TGTGCCAGCAGCCCGGGACTAGCGGGAGAAGGTGAGCAGTTCTTC.

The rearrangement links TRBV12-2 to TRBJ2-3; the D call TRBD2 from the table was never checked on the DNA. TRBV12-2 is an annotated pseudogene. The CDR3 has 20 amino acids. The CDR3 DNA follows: TGTGCAAGTCGCTCCTGGGGACTAGCGGGAGGAAGAAGATTAGCAGATACGCAGTATTTT. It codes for CASRSWGLAGGRRLADTQYF.

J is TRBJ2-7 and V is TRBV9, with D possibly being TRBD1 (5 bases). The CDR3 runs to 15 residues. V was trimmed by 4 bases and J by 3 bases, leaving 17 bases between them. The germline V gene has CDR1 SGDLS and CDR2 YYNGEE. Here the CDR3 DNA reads TGTGCCAGCAGCCCCCGTGACAGAGGTATCTACGAGCAGTACTTC. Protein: CASSPRDRGIYEQYF.